The 7 T cell receptor beta chains below were found in one sample sequenced in a study of T cells in Graves' hyperthyroidism and ophthalmopathy. RNA transcripts provided the source from which TCR beta CDR3 regions were amplified. Using the HTBI primer set, a first-round RT-PCR was run on the TCR CDR3. Via MiXCR, TCRdb re-called the multiplex PCR reads, giving one row per CDR3 protein. The sample contains just under 750,000 distinct CDR3 sequences, about a third of which appear only once. Source material: blood. The receptors were sampled from a woman in her thirties or forties with Graves' hyperthyroidism.

For this clonotype: Compared with germline, one end of the junction differs, possibly owing to a read error. V is TRBV11-3 and J is TRBJ2-5, with 7 nucleotides matching TRBD1. CDR3 length: 15 residues. Germline CDR1 SGHNT, CDR2 YENEEA. The CDR3 spells CAGSLGDRDGETQYF. CDR3 in DNA: TGTGCCGGCAGCTTAGGAGACAGGGACGGGGAGACCCAGTACTTC. Full variable domain (remainder filled in from reference TRBV11-3 and TRBJ2-5): EAGVVQSPRYKIIEKKQPVAFWCNPISGHNTLYWYLQNLGQGPELLIRYENEEAVDDSQLPKDRFSAERLKGVDSTLKIQPAELGDSAVYLCAGSLGDRDGETQYFGPGTRLLVL.

The rearrangement uses TRBV14 and TRBJ1-2, with D possibly being TRBD1 (5 bases). The germline V and J ends were trimmed by 4 bases and 2 bases, with 20 bases remaining between them. Germline V CDR1 and CDR2: SGHDN, FVKESK. This CDR3 contains 17 residues. The CDR3 nucleotides read TGTGCCAGCAGCCGAGATATCACAGGCTATGGCAACTATGGCTACACCTTC. It translates to CASSRDITGYGNYGYTF. The full variable domain, in which reference TRBV14 and TRBJ1-2 provide the parts outside the CDR3, is EAGVTQFPSHSVIEKGQTVTLRCDPISGHDNLYWYRRVMGKEIKFLLHFVKESKQDESGMPNNRFLAERTGGTYSTLKVQPAELEDSGVYFCASSRDITGYGNYGYTFGSGTRLTVV.

This clonotype was seen just once. The chain links TRBV6-1 to TRBJ2-2; 7 nucleotides match TRBD2. The CDR3 consists of 13 residues. CDR1 is MNHNS and CDR2 is SASEGT in the germline V gene. V was pared by 8 bases and J by 1 base, with 1 base of the junction left unmatched. In nucleotides, the CDR3 is TGTGCCAGCGGGAGGGTGAACACCGGGGAGCTGTTTTTT. Translated, it gives CASGRVNTGELFF.

This clonotype appeared many times. The rearrangement uses TRBV12-3 or TRBV12-4 and TRBJ1-5; D possibly corresponds to TRBD1 (5 bases). Trimming left V 5 bases short and J 3 bases short, with 11 bases between. The CDR3 consists of 14 residues. DNA for the CDR3: TGTGCCAGCAGTCCGGGGACGGACAATCAGCCCCAGCATTTT. This codes for CASSPGTDNQPQHF.

Ten or more counts support this clonotype. J is TRBJ1-3 and V is TRBV7-2; D is uncertain. Germline CDR1 SGHTA, CDR2 FQGNSA. Trimming took off 5 bases at V and 0 bases at J, with 11 bases between the two ends. The CDR3 sequence is 15 residues long. The CDR3 DNA follows: TGTGCCAGCAGCCCTGTAGTAGCCTCTGGAAACACCATATATTTT. Amino acids: CASSPVVASGNTIYF.

This clonotype was detected once. A much larger clone is a single base away; this may be a read error. The CDR3 nucleotides are TGCAATGCTAGGCTACGGGTTTGGCCCTACGAGCAGTACTTC. Its translation: CNARLRVWPYEQYF. J is TRBJ2-7 and V is TRBV20-1; no clear D. Germline CDR1 and CDR2: DFQATT and SNEGSKA (reference sequence). The CDR3 sequence is 14 residues long.

The chain combines TRBV4-1 with TRBJ1-6; no definite D call. The CDR3 is 18 amino acids. The germline V gene has CDR1 MGHRA and CDR2 YSYEKL. V lost 1 base to trimming and J lost 3 bases, with 16 bases between them. The CDR3 DNA reads as TGCGCCAGCAGCCAAGGGAGCCAGGCAGGCAACTATAATTCACCCCTCCACTTT. Translating it yields CASSQGSQAGNYNSPLHF.